Presented here are 5 T cell receptor beta chains from one specimen sequenced in a study of T cell responses to AZD1222 COVID-19 vaccine (dated by TCRdb to the early 2020s). The library was generated by the immunoSEQ multiplex PCR assay. The table comes from immuneACCESS by way of TCRdb, which keeps in-frame sequences with V and J called. Part of the clones is missing from these tables; in studies checked, under half for an unresolved V gene and the rest for unknown reasons. The sample table lists about 140,000 clones, over 85% of them with a count of one. More than 5.5% of the sample rests with the top ten. In light of the paper, this sample's time point label describes: baseline before first vaccination. The material sequenced was peripheral blood, taken on day 0 of AZD1222 vaccination. These receptors came from an adult in good health.

The chain links TRBV27 to TRBJ1-6; D gene unclear. The ends were cut back, 5 bases at V and 10 bases at J, with 9 bases in the middle. The length of the CDR3 is 12 residues. Germline V lookup: CDR1 MNHEY, CDR2 SMNVEV (reference sequence). CDR3 coding DNA: TGTGCCAGCAGTCCCAGGAGGTCACCCCTCCACTTT. Its translation: CASSPRRSPLHF.

This chain joins TRBV11-3 and TRBJ2-5, with D perhaps TRBD2 (5 bases). This CDR3 is built from 14 residues. The V end was cut by 1 base, the J end by 4 bases, with 10 bases between. CDR1 is SGHNT, CDR2 YENEEA, per germline. The DNA of the CDR3 is TGTGCCAGCAGCTTAGGTGGGAGCCGAGAGACCCAGTACTTC. It encodes CASSLGGSRETQYF.

V and J are TRBV6-2 or TRBV6-3 and TRBJ1-2; D gene uncertain. The V end lost 2 bases, the J end lost 8 bases, and 9 bases lay between the germline ends. The CDR3 spans 12 residues. CDR1 is MNHEY, CDR2 SVGEGT, per germline. As DNA, the CDR3 is TGTGCCAGCAGTTACCAGTCGAGGGGCTACACCTTC. This translates into CASSYQSRGYTF.

Comments on this clone: Other nucleotide sequences from this sample produce the same CDR3. The chain recombines TRBV6-1 with TRBJ1-5, with a tentative D call TRBD1 (5 bases). V lost 2 bases to trimming and J lost 5 bases, with 7 bases between them. This CDR3 spans 13 amino acids. The germline V gene has CDR1 MNHNS and CDR2 SASEGT. The CDR3 spells CASSETRDQPQHF. The CDR3 region has the DNA TGTGCCAGCAGTGAAACCAGGGATCAGCCCCAGCATTTT.

The rearrangement uses TRBV5-1 and TRBJ1-1, with 7 bases matching TRBD1. The V gene end was trimmed by 4 bases and the J gene end by 6 bases; junction bases not matched to a gene: 9. CDR3 size: 14 residues. From germline, CDR1 is SGHRS and CDR2 YFSETQ. CDR3 sequence: CASSRRQGGAEAFF. The CDR3 DNA reads TGCGCCAGCAGCAGACGACAGGGAGGTGCTGAAGCTTTCTTT.